This TCR beta chain stems from a study of identical twins. Study observations and caveats: Conclusions rested on cross-sectional statistics rather than following the same donors.

The CDR3 is 15 residues long. CDR1 MNHNS and CDR2 SASEGT come from the germline V gene. The V gene lost 6 bases and the J gene lost 7 bases, with 19 bases spanning the gap. This clonotype was seen more than once but under ten times. What it binds is not known. A template switching step contributed a universal primer site, while unique molecular identifiers were present in the cDNA. Using its own MiXCR run on the 5' RACE reads, TCRdb lists one record per CDR3 protein. The sample lists 200,000 to 300,000 distinct CDR3 sequences; approximately 7.9% were seen once. Separately, the same data were catalogued under a study of yellow fever vaccine responses in identical twins. That study adds: Twins' vaccine T cell response reportedly gave the appearance of partial convergence and partial personalization.

This clonotype was sampled from a young woman in good health. The sequencing sample was made of CD8+ T cells sorted from blood. The chain couples TRBV6-1 to TRBJ2-1; D is perhaps TRBD2 (5 bases). The CDR3 nucleotides read TGTGCCAGCAGCCCCGGGATTTATATGAGGAATGAGCAGTTCTTC. Protein sequence: CASSPGIYMRNEQFF.